Listed below are T cell receptor beta chains from one sample, sequenced in a study of blood T cell repertoires in COVID-19. TCRdb keeps only in-frame clones here, not all; method: immunoSEQ multiplex PCR. The sample consists of fewer than 200,000 clones, approximately 80% of them appearing once. The sequenced material came from PBMCs or T cells enriched from blood (not recorded which). These TCRs come from a man aged 45-65 years who had recovered from COVID-19. CDR3s leave out the opening cysteine and the closing phenylalanine or tryptophan. Each record gives: V gene, J gene, clone size, CDR3 length, CDR3 protein. Size is omitted from some rows. Given values are once, few, many or a class for expanded clones.

TRBV11-2,TRBJ2-2,.,13,ASSRQGGSTGELF
TRBV5-5,TRBJ2-1,.,10,ASSLSLSEQF
TRBV11-2,TRBJ2-1,.,12,ASSLYIGGREQF
TRBV7-9,TRBJ1-2,.,12,ASSLGLPADGYT
TRBV19,TRBJ1-2,.,13,ASSLLGGAGYGYT
TRBV6-5,TRBJ1-2,.,10,ASAQEAGGYT
TRBV5-4,TRBJ1-1,few,11,ASSSGTYTEAF
TRBV7-9,TRBJ1-1,.,13,ASSLVTAMNTEAF
TRBV5-1,TRBJ1-4,.,13,ASSAGGSGTEKLF
TRBV19,TRBJ1-2,once,13,ASSEGFSSNYGYT
TRBV6-5,TRBJ1-1,.,11,ASSYGGSTEAF
TRBV19,TRBJ1-4,.,11,ASSTEQGRKLF
TRBV5-1,TRBJ2-7,.,13,ASSPTSSSSYEQY
TRBV4-1,TRBJ1-1,.,13,ASSHPQGARTEAF
TRBV20-1,TRBJ2-3,.,15,SASRTSGGASTDTQY
TRBV10-3,TRBJ2-3,.,10,AISDYQDTQY
TRBV14,TRBJ2-2,once,14,ASSQVGWLAPGELF
TRBV25-1,TRBJ1-1,.,13,ASSPRWGSNTEAF
TRBV4-2,TRBJ1-4,.,16,ASSQDGQGLATNEKLF
TRBV19,TRBJ2-5,.,13,ASSARVLGRETQY
TRBV29-1,TRBJ2-1,.,12,SVEGPSGDNEQF
TRBV19,TRBJ1-2,few,12,ASDHGQGIYGYT
TRBV4-1,TRBJ1-1,once,11,ASTREMNTEAF
TRBV15,TRBJ2-3,.,12,ATSSIARSTEMY
TRBV4-1,TRBJ1-1,.,13,ASSQLYRGRTEAF
TRBV11-2,TRBJ2-2,few,13,ASSLDLTSGGELF
TRBV7-9,TRBJ2-2,.,11,ATGGLNTGELF
TRBV3-1/TRBV3-2,TRBJ2-2,once,12,ASSPTGNTGELF
TRBV4-1,TRBJ1-2,.,10,ASSHEEGGYT
TRBV10-1,TRBJ2-3,.,18,ASTEANTKVACSPGSTQY
TRBV18,TRBJ1-1,.,13,ASSPPGRLNTEAF
TRBV2,TRBJ2-5,.,21,ASSLGAPHQGPRKRMSPETQY